These 6 T cell receptor beta chains were sequenced from one sample in a study of preoperative IRX-2 immunotherapy in early breast cancer (dated by TCRdb to between 2017 and 2020). Per the publication, the treatment or condition label means: preoperative locoregional IRX-2 cytokine immunotherapy. Library generation was performed with the immunoSEQ multiplex PCR assay. Held by TCRdb, this immuneACCESS table contains in-frame sequences only and omits some clones. Under half of the omission traces to an unresolved V gene where checked; the cause of the rest is unknown. The sample contains about 98,000 clones, 86% of them found a single time. The ten biggest clones cover approximately 2% of the sample. The sample here was tumor tissue, taken after IRX-2 immunotherapy. These receptors originate from a human donor with breast cancer.

This clone was detected only once. This chain uses TRBV29-1 with TRBJ2-1, with D uncertain. The ends were cut back, 6 bases at V and 10 bases at J, with 16 bases in the middle. Germline V CDR1 and CDR2: SQVTM, ANQGSEA. This CDR3 has 12 amino acids. The CDR3 sequence is CSVAANGWEQFF. The CDR3 DNA is TGCAGCGTGGCAGCAAATGGCTGGGAGCAGTTCTTC.

This clone was seen a few times. The chain is built from TRBV6-8 and TRBJ2-7, with 7 bases lining up with TRBD1. J lost 1 base, V lost 2 bases, and 5 bases had no gene match. This CDR3 has 15 amino acids. The germline V gene has CDR1 MNHGY and CDR2 SAAAGT. CDR3 nucleotide sequence: TGTGCCAGCAGTTACCCAAGACAGGGATCCTACGAGCAGTACTTC. The encoded protein is CASSYPRQGSYEQYF.

This clone was counted a single time. This sequence joins TRBV10-1 and TRBJ2-1; no clear D gene. Germline V lookup: CDR1 WNHNN, CDR2 SYGVQD (reference sequence). The CDR3 totals 13 residues. Trimming left V 1 base short and J 4 bases short, with 5 bases between. The CDR3 bases are TGCGCCAGCAGTGAGTACCATTACAATGAGCAGTTCTTC. Amino acid sequence: CASSEYHYNEQFF.

This chain connects TRBV19 to TRBJ2-3, with unresolved D. CDR3 length: 13 residues. Germline V gene data show CDR1 as LNHDA and CDR2 as SQIVND (reference sequence). V lost 3 bases and J 2 bases, leaving 6 bases between the germline ends. The CDR3 loop reads CASSISPTDTQYF. The CDR3 DNA is TGTGCCAGTAGTATTAGTCCCACAGATACGCAGTATTTT.

This chain links TRBV15 with TRBJ2-7; 12 bases match TRBD2. J gave up 7 bases and V 1 base, and 8 bases lay outside the gene matches. This CDR3 spans 16 amino acids. Germline values: CDR1 LNHNV, CDR2 YYDKDF (reference sequence). This CDR3 reads CATSRVLAGGPWEQYF. The CDR3 nucleotides read TGTGCCACCAGCAGAGTTCTAGCGGGAGGGCCTTGGGAGCAGTACTTC.

The J gene is TRBJ2-4, the V gene TRBV6-8; TRBD1 aligns across 7 bases. Germline values: CDR1 MNHGY, CDR2 SAAAGT. The CDR3 sequence is 12 residues long. V lost 4 bases and J lost 11; bases outside the gene matches: 5. This chain's CDR3 is CASSSPGGVQYF. CDR3 sequence (DNA): TGTGCCAGCAGTTCCCCAGGGGGAGTTCAGTACTTC.